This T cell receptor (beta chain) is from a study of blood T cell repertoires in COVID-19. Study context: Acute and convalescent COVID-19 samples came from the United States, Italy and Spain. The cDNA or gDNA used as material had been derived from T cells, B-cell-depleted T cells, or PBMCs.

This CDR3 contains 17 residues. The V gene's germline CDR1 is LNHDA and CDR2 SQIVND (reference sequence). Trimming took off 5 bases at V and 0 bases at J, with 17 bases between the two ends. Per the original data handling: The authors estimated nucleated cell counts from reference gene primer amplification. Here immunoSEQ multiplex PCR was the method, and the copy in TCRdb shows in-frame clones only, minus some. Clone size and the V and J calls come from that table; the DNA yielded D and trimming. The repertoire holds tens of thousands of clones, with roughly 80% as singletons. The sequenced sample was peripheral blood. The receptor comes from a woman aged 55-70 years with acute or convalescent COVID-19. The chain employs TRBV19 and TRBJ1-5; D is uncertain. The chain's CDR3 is CASSPVEWPYSNQPQHF. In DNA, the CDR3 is TGTGCCAGTAGTCCGGTGGAGTGGCCATATAGCAATCAGCCCCAGCATTTT.